These T cell receptor beta chains were read from a single sample in a study of blood T cells in healthy people across ages. TCRdb ran MiXCR on the 5' RACE reads and lists one entry per CDR3 protein. The sample shows about 1,400,000 distinct CDR3 sequences, about 43% of them seen only once. The specimen sequenced was blood. Every receptor here comes from a young woman in good health. Each CDR3 is given with its conserved first and last residue. D genes are given only for firm matches. The size of a clone is reported for some rows only, either as once, few or many, or as a class for expanded clones.

TRBJ2-5 | few | TRBV20-1 | NA | CSDKYQETQYF | TGCAGTGACAAGTACCAAGAGACCCAGTACTTC
TRBJ1-3 | NA | TRBV24-1 | NA | CATSADGYTIYF | TGTGCCACCAGTGCCGACGGATACACCATATATTTT
TRBJ2-3 | NA | TRBV2 | TRBD2 | CASRFSGGVNTQYF | TGTGCCAGCAGATTTAGCGGGGGGGTGAATACGCAGTATTTT
TRBJ2-7 | NA | TRBV4-1 | NA | CASSLQDDASYEQYF | TGCGCCAGCAGCCTCCAGGACGACGCCTCCTACGAGCAGTACTTC
TRBJ2-3 | NA | TRBV18 | NA | CASSPPTSTDTQYF | TGTGCCAGCTCACCCCCGACAAGCACAGATACGCAGTATTTT
TRBJ2-3 | NA | TRBV6-6 | NA | CASSTPGGASTDTQYF | TGTGCCAGCAGTACCCCGGGGGGCGCTAGCACAGATACGCAGTATTTT
TRBJ1-3 | NA | TRBV20-1 | NA | CSAREANSGNTIYF | TGCAGTGCTAGAGAGGCTAACTCTGGAAACACCATATATTTT
TRBJ2-2 | NA | TRBV20-1 | NA | CSARVPDYDTGELFF | TGCAGTGCTCGGGTACCAGACTACGACACCGGGGAGCTGTTTTTT
TRBJ1-1 | NA | TRBV24-1 | NA | CATSVRGGANTEAFF | TGTGCCACCTCAGTAAGGGGGGGCGCGAACACTGAAGCTTTCTTT
TRBJ1-5 | NA | TRBV11-2 | NA | CASIPRPRWNQPQHF | TGTGCCAGCATTCCTAGGCCCCGGTGGAATCAGCCCCAGCATTTT
TRBJ2-7 | few | TRBV2 | TRBD1 | CASSAGTGVHEQYF | TGTGCCAGCAGTGCCGGGACAGGGGTTCACGAGCAGTACTTC
TRBJ1-1 | NA | TRBV10-3 | NA | CAIRKQEENIEAFF | TGTGCCATCAGAAAACAGGAAGAGAACATTGAAGCTTTCTTT
TRBJ2-5 | few | TRBV6-6 | TRBD2 | CASSGIPGGQETQYF | TGTGCCTCCAGCGGGATTCCGGGGGGCCAAGAGACCCAGTACTTC
TRBJ1-2 | NA | TRBV20-1 | TRBD1 | CSALGQPSRTGVSGYTF | TGCAGTGCTCTAGGTCAACCCTCCAGGACAGGGGTTAGTGGCTACACCTTC
TRBJ2-2 | few | TRBV12-3/TRBV12-4 | NA | CASSISDLFANTGELFF | TGTGCCAGCAGTATAAGCGACCTGTTCGCGAACACCGGGGAGCTGTTTTTT
TRBJ2-1 | few | TRBV28 | NA | CASSLFYRLSSYNEQFF | TGTGCCAGCAGTTTATTTTACCGTCTTAGCTCCTACAATGAGCAGTTCTTC
TRBJ2-1 | many | TRBV20-1 | TRBD1 | CSALSNRGEQFF | TGCAGTGCTCTAAGCAACAGGGGCGAGCAGTTCTTC
TRBJ2-7 | once | TRBV12-3/TRBV12-4 | NA | CASSPSGGISSYEQYF | TGTGCCAGCAGCCCTTCCGGGGGTATTAGCTCCTACGAGCAGTACTTC